Reported below is one T cell receptor beta chain. Its specificity is not known. The PCR used 60 Vbeta and 13 Jbeta primers. Assay: immunoSEQ multiplex PCR; the TCRdb copy retains only in-frame clones and omits some. The sample shows approximately 300,000 clones, 80% of them seen only once. Per the germline V gene, CDR1 is SGHRS and CDR2 is YFSETQ. V lost 0 bases to trimming and J lost 3 bases, with 12 bases between them. There are 16 residues in the CDR3. This record belongs to a study of cytomegalovirus exposure and HLA in healthy donors. Notes on the study in general: It was taken for granted in presence/absence analyses that sequencing depth across donors was roughly uniform. The study recorded over 150 TCR beta chains that were cytomegalovirus-associated.

The clonotype originates from a girl between 2 and 10 years old in good health and CMV-seronegative. The specimen sequenced was PBMCs. The chain recombines TRBV5-1 with TRBJ1-4; D may be TRBD1 (6 bases). CDR3 DNA sequence: TGCGCCAGCAGCTTGGCCGGGGGGGCGTCTAATGAAAAACTGTTTTTT. This gives the protein CASSLAGGASNEKLFF. Together with reference TRBV5-1 and TRBJ1-4, the CDR3 gives the full variable domain: KAGVTQTPRYLIKTRGQQVTLSCSPISGHRSVSWYQQTPGQGLQFLFEYFSETQRNKGNFPGRFSGRQFSNSRSEMNVSTLELGDSALYLCASSLAGGASNEKLFFGSGTQLSVL.